This T cell receptor (beta chain) was observed in a study of T-cell reconstitution after alpha-beta-depleted transplantation in children. V lost 5 bases to trimming and J lost 5 bases, with 10 bases between them. The length of the CDR3 is 13 residues. Germline assignment: CDR1 SGHDT and CDR2 YYEEEE. Preparing the TCRbeta library involved the use of unique molecular identifiers. TCRdb processed the PCR reads anew with MiXCR; each CDR3 protein has one entry. The table includes some 500,000 distinct CDR3 sequences, approximately 20% detected once. This clonotype turned up a few times. V is TRBV5-6 and J is TRBJ2-2; no firm D call. This TCR derives from a human donor who donated a stem cell graft to a child with acute lymphoblastic leukemia. The sample here was PBMCs from the stem cell graft donor, taken from the stem cell graft. Written as DNA, the CDR3 is TGTGCCAGCAGTTCTGAGCCGACCGGGGAGCTGTTTTTT. Protein: CASSSEPTGELFF.